These T cell receptor beta chains were read from a single sample in a study of cytomegalovirus exposure and HLA in healthy donors. This table comes from immunoSEQ multiplex PCR, and its TCRdb copy is limited to in-frame clones, with some not included. The repertoire holds more than 110,000 clones, with 65% to 80% as singletons. The sample taken for sequencing was PBMCs. The receptors derive from a male donor in good health and CMV-seropositive. Both conserved end residues are part of each CDR3. The order of the fields is D gene, clone size, V gene, J gene, CDR3 DNA, CDR3 protein. A D gene is named only where the DNA matches it firmly. Not every row has a clone size; where given, it reads once, few, many or a size class.

-	-	TRBV7-2	TRBJ1-5	TGTGCCAGCAGCTTAGCGGTCGGAGACAATCAGCCCCAGCATTTT	CASSLAVGDNQPQHF
TRBD2	-	TRBV27	TRBJ2-3	TGTGCCAGCAGGGGATTATACGGGAGGGGCACAGATACGCAGTATTTT	CASRGLYGRGTDTQYF
-	-	TRBV2	TRBJ1-2	TGTGCCAGGCCCACAGGGTCGACCTACCTCGATGGCTACACCTTC	CARPTGSTYLDGYTF
-	-	TRBV6-1	TRBJ2-5	TGTGCCAGCAGTGATACAGGTGACTTCCAAGAGACCCAGTACTTC	CASSDTGDFQETQYF
TRBD1	-	TRBV10-3	TRBJ1-1	TGTGCCATCAGTGAAACAGGGGGCACTGAAGCTTTCTTT	CAISETGGTEAFF
TRBD2	few	TRBV11-2	TRBJ2-3	TGTGCCAGCAGCTTTAGTCTAGCGGGGGCGCGTACGCAGTATTTT	CASSFSLAGARTQYF
TRBD2	-	TRBV15	TRBJ2-1	TGTGCCACCAGCCGCCTAGCGGGAGCTTACAATGAGCAGTTCTTC	CATSRLAGAYNEQFF
TRBD2	-	TRBV4-2	TRBJ2-3	TGTGCCAGCAGCCAAGATTTGGGGGGGGGTACGCAGTATTTT	CASSQDLGGGTQYF
-	-	TRBV28	TRBJ1-2	TGTGCCAGCAGTTCTCCACCCCAGGGGCCCACGGGTGGCTACACCTTC	CASSSPPQGPTGGYTF
-	-	TRBV10-3	TRBJ2-5	TGTGCCATCAGTGAGTCTCGCGGGCTGTCACAAGAGACCCAGTACTTC	CAISESRGLSQETQYF
-	-	TRBV5-1	TRBJ2-7	TGCGCCAGCAGCTTGGGTACCCACGGCGGCGAGCAGTACTTC	CASSLGTHGGEQYF
TRBD2	once	TRBV10-2	TRBJ2-5	TGCGCCAGCTCGAGGACTAGCGGGCTACAAGAGACCCAGTACTTC	CASSRTSGLQETQYF
-	-	TRBV18	TRBJ1-5	TGTGCCAGCTCACCACTTCCCCTTAGCAATCAGCCCCAGCATTTT	CASSPLPLSNQPQHF
TRBD2	-	TRBV27	TRBJ2-1	TGTGCCAGCAGTATGATAGCGGGACTGAGCTCCTACAATGAGCAGTTCTTC	CASSMIAGLSSYNEQFF
-	-	TRBV19	TRBJ2-7	TGTGCCAGCGGCGCCGGGATCGCCTACGAGCAGTACTTC	CASGAGIAYEQYF
TRBD1	-	TRBV7-8	TRBJ1-4	TGTGCCAGCAGCTCAAGTCCCGGGACAGGGAATGAAAAACTGTTTTTT	CASSSSPGTGNEKLFF
TRBD1	-	TRBV7-3	TRBJ2-5	TGTGCCAGCAGCCTACAGGGGACGCGGCAAGAGACCCAGTACTTC	CASSLQGTRQETQYF
TRBD1	-	TRBV9	TRBJ1-4	TGTGCCAGCAGCGGGGGAGACAGGGGGGGATATAATGAAAAACTGTTTTTT	CASSGGDRGGYNEKLFF
-	-	TRBV7-3	TRBJ1-1	TGTGCCAGCAGCTTAGGTACGGGAACTGAAGCTTTCTTT	CASSLGTGTEAFF
TRBD2	-	TRBV28	TRBJ2-7	TGTGCCAGCAGTTTAACCCTTGGGGGGGGGATCGAGCAGTACTTC	CASSLTLGGGIEQYF
-	-	TRBV5-1	TRBJ1-2	TGCGCCAGCAGCATACAGTCGGGGGGGGACTATGGCTACACCTTC	CASSIQSGGDYGYTF
-	-	TRBV19	TRBJ1-1	TGTGCCAGCCACCTAGGGGTGGGGAGGGAGAACACTGAAGCTTTCTTT	CASHLGVGRENTEAFF
-	-	TRBV4-1	TRBJ1-1	TGCGCCAGCAGCCAAGAGAGTCACTTGAACACTGAAGCTTTCTTT	CASSQESHLNTEAFF